Each of the 15 T cell receptor beta chains below was sequenced from the same sample in a study of Ad26.COV2.S vaccination and SARS-CoV-2 variants. Treatment specified: 15 to 20 received Ad26.COV2.S at low or high dose, single or two shots; several received placebo; per-sample allocation not given. Sampling happened 63 days after the first vaccine or placebo injection. Clones were sequenced by immunoSEQ multiplex PCR, and TCRdb holds only the in-frame ones, with some missing. The repertoire holds 440,000 or so clones, with 80% to 90% as singletons. The sample was peripheral blood, taken in a trial of Ad26.COV2.S vaccine versus placebo. The receptor set was obtained from a person between 18 and 59 years old who received the Ad26.COV2.S COVID-19 vaccine or a placebo.

Comments on this clone: Other DNA sequences within the sample encode an identical CDR3. The chain combines TRBV9 with TRBJ1-3; D not resolved. This CDR3 contains 14 residues. Germline V gene sequence: CDR1 SGDLS, CDR2 YYNGEE. Trimming took off 2 bases at V and 0 bases at J, with 6 bases between the two ends. DNA for the CDR3: TGTGCCAGCAGCGTGGGCAGCTCTGGAAACACCATATATTTT. Translating it yields CASSVGSSGNTIYF.

V and J are TRBV5-5 and TRBJ1-4; D uncertain. V gave up 0 bases and J gave up 6 bases, with 6 bases separating them. This CDR3 is built from 13 residues. Germline V gives CDR1 SGHKS, CDR2 YYEKEE (reference sequence). The CDR3 spells CASSLGSDEKLFF. The CDR3 coding sequence is TGTGCCAGCAGCTTGGGCTCTGATGAAAAACTGTTTTTT. Variable domain in full (rest from reference TRBV5-5 and TRBJ1-4): DAGVTQSPTHLIKTRGQQVTLRCSPISGHKSVSWYQQVLGQGPQFIFQYYEKEERGRGNFPDRFSARQFPNYSSELNVNALLLGDSALYLCASSLGSDEKLFFGSGTQLSVL.

This chain links TRBV3-1 (or the pseudogene TRBV3-2) with TRBJ2-1; tentative D call: TRBD2 (6 bases). This CDR3 has 14 amino acids. Trimming removed 1 base at V and 2 bases at J, with 6 bases between. Germline V gives CDR1 LGHDT, CDR2 YNNKEL (reference sequence). CDR3: CASSQGGTYNEQFF. The CDR3 nucleotides read TGTGCCAGCAGCCAAGGCGGGACCTACAATGAGCAGTTCTTC.

This clone was found once. The chain recombines TRBV18 with TRBJ2-5; the match to TRBD2 covers 7 bases. The trim removed 2 bases at V and 5 bases at J, leaving 5 bases unmatched. This CDR3 has 14 amino acids. Germline CDR1 KGHSH, CDR2 LQKENI. The DNA for the CDR3 is TGTGCCAGCTCACCAGTACTGGGGGGGGAGACCCAGTACTTC. This encodes CASSPVLGGETQYF.

The V and J genes are TRBV7-9 and TRBJ1-1, with 8 bases matching TRBD1. After removal of 2 bases from V and 6 bases from J, the junction contained 8 bases not matched to a gene. This CDR3 has 15 amino acids. Germline assignment: CDR1 SEHNR and CDR2 FQNEAQ (reference sequence). In DNA form, the CDR3 reads TGTGCCAGCAGCTTAAATTTGGACAGGGTGTCTGAAGCTTTCTTT. Its protein is CASSLNLDRVSEAFF. Looking up the rest from reference TRBV7-9 and TRBJ1-1 gives the full variable domain: DTGVSQNPRHKITKRGQNVTFRCDPISEHNRLYWYRQTLGQGPEFLTYFQNEAQLEKSRLLSDRFSAERPKGSFSTLEIQRTEQGDSAMYLCASSLNLDRVSEAFFGQGTRLTVV.

This sequence joins TRBV28 and TRBJ1-1; D is ambiguous. The CDR3 covers 12 residues. Trimming removed 5 bases at V and 2 bases at J, with 6 bases between. Germline V gene lookup returns CDR1 MDHEN and CDR2 SYDVKM. The CDR3 here is CASSEQNTEAFF. The CDR3 DNA is TGTGCCAGCAGTGAGCAAAACACTGAAGCTTTCTTT.

The chain links TRBV5-1 to TRBJ1-2; 8 bases agree with TRBD1. Germline CDR1 and CDR2: SGHRS and YFSETQ. The CDR3 has 14 residues. Losses at the gene ends were 0 bases for V and 4 bases for J; bases not matched to a gene: 2. The CDR3 DNA reads TGCGCCAGCAGCTTGGGGGACAGGAGCTATGGCTACACCTTC. It translates to CASSLGDRSYGYTF. The full variable domain, rest sourced from reference TRBV5-1 and TRBJ1-2, is KAGVTQTPRYLIKTRGQQVTLSCSPISGHRSVSWYQQTPGQGLQFLFEYFSETQRNKGNFPGRFSGRQFSNSRSEMNVSTLELGDSALYLCASSLGDRSYGYTFGSGTRLTVV.

The rearrangement links TRBV7-9 to TRBJ2-1, with D perhaps assigned TRBD1 or TRBD2 (5 bases each). V was pared by 2 bases and J by 9 bases, with 14 bases between. The CDR3 is 14 residues long. Looked up from germline, CDR1 is SEHNR and CDR2 is FQNEAQ (reference sequence). For the CDR3, the DNA is TGTGCCAGCAGCTTAACTCCCGGGACGATTGAGCAGTTCTTC. Encoded protein: CASSLTPGTIEQFF.

The V gene is TRBV7-9, the J gene TRBJ2-1; 11 bases are a match to TRBD2. The ends lost 6 bases at V and 5 bases at J; junction bases unmatched: 9. Germline CDR1 SEHNR, CDR2 FQNEAQ (reference sequence). This CDR3 has 16 residues. The CDR3 sequence: CASRETGTSGHNEQFF. The CDR3 DNA follows: TGTGCCAGCAGGGAAACCGGGACTAGCGGCCACAATGAGCAGTTCTTC.

J is TRBJ2-3 and V is TRBV7-6; D might be TRBD1 or TRBD2, each matching 5 bases. CDR3 length: 15 amino acids. Looked up from germline, CDR1 is SGHVS and CDR2 is FNYEAQ. Trimming cost V 1 base and J 5 bases, with 13 bases left between them. The CDR3 sequence: CASSLGGLGEDTQYF. CDR3 nucleotide sequence: TGTGCCAGCAGCTTAGGGGGTTTGGGGGAAGATACGCAGTATTTT.

This chain joins TRBV27 and TRBJ2-1, with 7 nucleotides matching TRBD1. J gave up 0 bases and V 3 bases, and 23 bases lay outside the gene matches. Germline CDR1 reads MNHEY; CDR2 reads SMNVEV (reference sequence). This CDR3 is built from 22 residues. The DNA for the CDR3 is TGTGCCAGCAGTTTTCTAATCCCTAGGGGGCAGGCAAACTTACTCTCCTACAATGAGCAGTTCTTC. Protein product: CASSFLIPRGQANLLSYNEQFF.

J is TRBJ1-1 and V is TRBV14; D not resolved. CDR1 and CDR2 from the germline V gene are SGHDN and FVKESK. This CDR3 has 15 residues. V was clipped by 1 base and J by 4 bases, with 13 bases between them. The CDR3 reads CASSQARSISTEAFF. The CDR3 DNA sequence: TGTGCCAGCAGCCAAGCTCGGAGTATTAGCACTGAAGCTTTCTTT.

This chain joins TRBV5-1 and TRBJ2-3, with D maybe TRBD2 (6 bases). Trimming removed 0 bases from V and 3 bases from J, with 14 bases in between. Looked up from germline, CDR1 is SGHRS and CDR2 is YFSETQ. The CDR3 runs to 16 residues. For the CDR3, the DNA is TGCGCCAGCAGCTTGGAGTTACTAGCCCCGACAGATACGCAGTATTTT. This sequence encodes CASSLELLAPTDTQYF.

The chain uses TRBV7-3 and TRBJ2-7, with a possible D match to TRBD1 (6 bases). The CDR3 sequence is 15 residues long. The germline V and J ends were trimmed by 0 bases and 5 bases, with 14 bases remaining between them. The germline V gene encodes CDR1 SGHTA and CDR2 FQGTGA. The CDR3 spells CASSLTGQGNDEQYF. The CDR3 DNA sequence: TGTGCCAGCAGCTTAACTGGGCAGGGGAACGACGAGCAGTACTTC. Full variable domain (remainder filled in from reference TRBV7-3 and TRBJ2-7): GAGVSQTPSNKVTEKGKYVELRCDPISGHTALYWYRQSLGQGPEFLIYFQGTGAADDSGLPNDRFFAVRPEGSVSTLKIQRTERGDSAVYLCASSLTGQGNDEQYFGPGTRLTVT.

The chain links TRBV7-2 to TRBJ2-5; no definite D call. The CDR3 covers 13 residues. V was pared by 3 bases and J by 5 bases, with 10 bases between. CDR1 SGHTA and CDR2 FQGNSA come from the germline V gene. The CDR3 DNA sequence: TGTGCCAGCAGCTTCGTCGGTGAGGAGACCCAGTACTTC. This encodes CASSFVGEETQYF. The full variable domain, with the rest looked up from reference TRBV7-2 and TRBJ2-5, is GAGVSQSPSNKVTEKGKDVELRCDPISGHTALYWYRQSLGQGLEFLIYFQGNSAPDKSGLPSDRFSAERTGGSVSTLTIQRTQQEDSAVYLCASSFVGEETQYFGPGTRLLVL.